This T cell receptor (beta chain) is drawn from a study of T-cell memory formation after mild COVID-19. For the study at large: TCR clusters were mostly confined to one donor each.

TCRdb re-called the 5' RACE reads through MiXCR, storing one row per CDR3 protein. The table lists approximately 210,000 distinct CDR3 sequences, roughly a tenth of them singletons. Germline V gene data show CDR1 as SGHTA and CDR2 as FQGNSA. The V end was cut by 5 bases, the J end by 0 bases, with 11 bases between. This CDR3 contains 15 residues. Material: PBMCs or a T cell subset sorted from them (not recorded which). The TCR originated in a man younger than 30 who had mild COVID-19 (a few samples of this study predate the infection). Cell type and time point are not known. The chain is built from TRBV7-2 and TRBJ1-5; a possible D gene is TRBD1 (6 bases). The chain's CDR3 is CASSPQGHSNQPQHF. The CDR3 DNA reads as TGTGCCAGCAGCCCCCAGGGGCATAGCAATCAGCCCCAGCATTTT.